The clone carrying this TCR beta chain was counted only a few times. Its antigen is as yet unknown. The CDR3 is 16 amino acids. Germline trimming cut 0 bases from V and 2 bases from J; bases unmatched to any gene: 7. Germline values: CDR1 SGHRS, CDR2 YFSETQ. A second PCR, run for roughly 7 to 12 cycles, used a sample-barcoded 5' primer plus a J-beta primer mix. All cDNA molecules were each tagged by a template-switch adaptor with 12 random nucleotides. From the 5' RACE reads, TCRdb called clonotypes with MiXCR, one entry per CDR3 protein. This sample has fewer than 800,000 distinct CDR3 sequences, with under 25% found just once. This entry is derived from a study of blood T cells in healthy people across ages. Study-wide findings and caveats: Unsorted PBMCs blocked a conclusive comparison of naive and antigen-experienced cells.

The sequence was obtained from a man between 65 and 85 years old in good health. The sample taken for sequencing was blood. The gene calls are TRBV5-1 and TRBJ2-7; 8 bases map to TRBD2. Here the CDR3 DNA reads TGCGCCAGCAGCTTGGAAGGAGCGGGAGAGCCCTACGAGCAGTACTTC. Amino acids: CASSLEGAGEPYEQYF.